One and the same sample provided the 27 T cell receptor beta chains below, sequenced in a study of OX40 agonist ivuxolimab in advanced cancers. Libraries were prepared by immunoSEQ multiplex PCR; TCRdb keeps only in-frame clonotypes and omits some of them. The sample contains 19,000 or so clones, less than 90% of which appear only once. The sequenced sample was CD4+ or CD8+ T cells sorted from blood, obtained in a trial of the OX40 agonist ivuxolimab. The source of these receptors is an adult with an advanced solid tumor such as melanoma, head and neck, liver or kidney cancer.

This clone has just one count. J is TRBJ2-3 and V is TRBV10-3; D unresolved. Trimming removed 2 bases from V and 6 bases from J, with 9 bases in between. Germline V CDR1 and CDR2: ENHRY, SYGVKD. This CDR3 is built from 13 residues. DNA of the CDR3: TGTGCCATCAGTGAGGCTATAGGGGATACGCAGTATTTT. This encodes CAISEAIGDTQYF.

CDR3 nucleotide sequence: TGCGCCAGCAGCTCGTCAATAATACAGTGGTATTTT. It translates to CASSSSIIQWYF. The rearrangement joins TRBV5-1 to TRBJ2-3; D ambiguous. This CDR3 comprises 12 residues. The germline CDR1 and CDR2 sequences are SGHRS and YFSETQ. V was cut by 3 bases and J by 14 bases, with 16 bases left in between.

The chain is built from TRBV27 and TRBJ2-7; D is unresolved. Germline V gives CDR1 MNHEY, CDR2 SMNVEV (reference sequence). Trimming shortened V by 3 bases and J by 7 bases, and 13 bases separated the two germline ends. This CDR3 is built from 13 residues. Here the CDR3 DNA reads TGTGCCAGCAGTTTTGGGCTGGCGAGGGAGCAGTACTTC. It encodes CASSFGLAREQYF.

V is TRBV9 and J is TRBJ2-3, with TRBD2 as a possible D gene (6 bases). Trimming stripped 0 bases from V and 0 bases from J, with 8 bases between. Germline V gene sequence: CDR1 SGDLS, CDR2 YYNGEE. The CDR3 is 15 amino acids. CDR3 nucleotides: TGTGCCAGCAGCGTAGTAGCGGCTAGCACAGATACGCAGTATTTT. As protein: CASSVVAASTDTQYF.

The chain employs TRBV11-2 and TRBJ2-7, with D perhaps matching TRBD1 or TRBD2 (5 bases each). Trimming cost V 2 bases and J 6 bases, with 14 bases left between them. The CDR3 has 14 amino acids. The germline gives CDR1 SGHAT, CDR2 FQNNGV. The CDR3 DNA reads as TGTGCCAGCAGCTTACGAGGGACGGCTACCGAGCAGTACTTC. The encoded protein is CASSLRGTATEQYF.

This clone was detected only a few times. V is TRBV6-4 and J is TRBJ2-2; 11 bases agree with TRBD1. The CDR3 runs to 15 residues. Germline values: CDR1 MRHNA, CDR2 SNTAGT. Trimming removed 2 bases from V and 4 bases from J; junction bases left unmatched: 0. The CDR3 protein is CASSDGTGGTGELFF. The CDR3, as DNA: TGTGCCAGCAGTGACGGGACAGGGGGCACCGGGGAGCTGTTTTTT.

The chain is built from TRBV11-2 and TRBJ2-7; D not resolved. V lost 4 bases, J lost 2 bases, and 3 bases lay in between. CDR1 and CDR2 from the germline V gene are SGHAT and FQNNGV. The CDR3 contains 11 residues. The chain's CDR3 is CASSWAYEQYF. CDR3 in DNA: TGTGCCAGCAGCTGGGCCTACGAGCAGTACTTC.

Of note for this clone: Other DNA sequences from this sample encode an identical CDR3 as well. The chain uses TRBV5-1 and TRBJ2-7; 8 positions match TRBD1. The CDR3 extends over 14 amino acids. From germline, CDR1 is SGHRS and CDR2 YFSETQ. After removal of 3 bases from V and 4 bases from J, the junction contained 6 bases not matched to a gene. The CDR3 protein is CASSYGQGPYEQYF. The CDR3 DNA follows: TGCGCCAGCAGCTATGGACAGGGACCGTACGAGCAGTACTTC.

This clone has a handful of counts. The rearrangement joins TRBV11-2 to TRBJ2-3, with 9 bases that match TRBD2. The junction had 14 bases not matched to a gene; V was cut back by 4 bases and J by 3 bases. The CDR3 totals 18 residues. CDR1 SGHAT and CDR2 FQNNGV come from the germline V gene. The CDR3 reads CASSSTTEAGGRTDTQYF. The CDR3 DNA reads as TGTGCCAGCAGCTCTACGACTGAAGCGGGGGGACGAACAGATACGCAGTATTTT.

The chain employs TRBV13 and TRBJ2-7; 11 positions match TRBD2. This CDR3 is 15 amino acids long. Germline V gene lookup returns CDR1 PRHDT and CDR2 FYEKMQ (reference sequence). Unmatched junction bases numbered 2, after V lost 1 base and J lost 3 bases. CDR3 DNA: TGTGCCAGCAGCTTAGTAGCGGGGGGGCTCTACGAGCAGTACTTC. This encodes CASSLVAGGLYEQYF.

The rearrangement joins TRBV25-1 to TRBJ1-1; unclear D gene. This CDR3 spans 14 amino acids. V lost 5 bases to trimming and J lost 4 bases, with 14 bases between them. The V gene's germline CDR1 is MGHDK and CDR2 SYGVNS. The CDR3 reads CASSFDGRGTEAFF. The CDR3 nucleotides are TGTGCCAGCAGTTTTGACGGCCGGGGCACTGAAGCTTTCTTT.

The genes are TRBV5-6 and TRBJ2-7; tentatively, D is TRBD1 or TRBD2 (7 bases each). V gave up 4 bases and J gave up 2 bases, with 16 bases separating them. The CDR3 totals 15 residues. Looked up from germline, CDR1 is SGHDT and CDR2 is YYEEEE. CDR3 DNA: TGTGCCAGCAGCAGCGGGACAGTCGATCCCTACGAGCAGTACTTC. Protein sequence: CASSSGTVDPYEQYF.

J is TRBJ1-1 and V is TRBV7-9; D call uncertain. CDR3 length equals 14 residues. The germline V gene has CDR1 SEHNR and CDR2 FQNEAQ (reference sequence). Trimming stripped 4 bases from V and 0 bases from J, with 9 bases between. This CDR3 reads CASSSTTMNTEAFF. CDR3 in DNA: TGTGCCAGCAGCTCTACCACCATGAACACTGAAGCTTTCTTT. Looking up the rest from reference TRBV7-9 and TRBJ1-1 gives the full variable domain: DTGVSQNPRHKITKRGQNVTFRCDPISEHNRLYWYRQTLGQGPEFLTYFQNEAQLEKSRLLSDRFSAERPKGSFSTLEIQRTEQGDSAMYLCASSSTTMNTEAFFGQGTRLTVV.

The chain employs TRBV6-5 and TRBJ1-3, with D perhaps matching TRBD1 (5 bases). Germline values: CDR1 MNHEY, CDR2 SVGAGI. Deletions cut 6 bases from V and 0 bases from J, with 12 bases between. This CDR3 has 15 residues. The CDR3 protein is CASSRRGSSGNTIYF. As DNA, the CDR3 is TGTGCCAGCAGCCGAAGGGGAAGCTCTGGAAACACCATATATTTT.

The chain carries TRBV29-1 and TRBJ2-1; D tentatively reads TRBD1 or TRBD2 (7 bases each). The CDR3 extends over 16 amino acids. The V end lost 3 bases, the J end lost 6 bases, and 21 bases lay between the germline ends. The germline V gene encodes CDR1 SQVTM and CDR2 ANQGSEA. The CDR3 spells CSVEGGGGPRGNEQFF. CDR3 DNA: TGCAGCGTTGAGGGGGGAGGGGGCCCAAGGGGCAATGAGCAGTTCTTC.

This clone was recorded only once. The J gene is TRBJ2-2, the V gene TRBV21-1; TRBD1, the D gene given by the table, was not confirmed from the DNA. TRBV21-1 is shown as a pseudogene. The CDR3 covers 16 residues. CDR3 nucleotide sequence: TGTGCCAGCAGCAAAGTGGAACAGGTCAACACCGGGGAGCTGTTTTTT. Amino acids: CASSKVEQVNTGELFF.

The V gene is TRBV7-9, the J gene TRBJ1-1; TRBD1 might be the D (6 bases). Germline CDR1 SEHNR, CDR2 FQNEAQ (reference sequence). V lost 2 bases to trimming and J lost 5 bases, with 12 bases between them. The CDR3 contains 14 residues. CDR3 nucleotide sequence: TGTGCCAGCAGCTTAACAGGGACTGGGACTGAAGCTTTCTTT. Translating gives CASSLTGTGTEAFF.

The rearrangement uses TRBV9 and TRBJ2-5, with unresolved D. V lost 0 bases to trimming and J lost 5 bases, with 8 bases between them. The CDR3 extends over 13 amino acids. CDR1 and CDR2 from the germline V gene are SGDLS and YYNGEE. CDR3 sequence: CASSVGGLETQYF. The CDR3 region has the DNA TGTGCCAGCAGCGTAGGGGGTTTGGAGACCCAGTACTTC. The variable domain in full, with the rest retrieved from reference TRBV9 and TRBJ2-5, is DSGVTQTPKHLITATGQRVTLRCSPRSGDLSVYWYQQSLDQGLQFLIQYYNGEERAKGNILERFSAQQFPDLHSELNLSSLELGDSALYFCASSVGGLETQYFGPGTRLLVL.

V and J are TRBV27 and TRBJ2-5; 12 bases align to TRBD1. The CDR3 totals 15 residues. CDR1 and CDR2 (germline): MNHEY, SMNVEV (reference sequence). Trimming at V came to 5 bases and at J to 4 bases, leaving 5 bases not matched to a gene. CDR3 DNA: TGTGCCAGCAGTATGGGACAGGGGGCTTTAGAGACCCAGTACTTC. Amino acids: CASSMGQGALETQYF.

The chain uses TRBV4-1 and TRBJ1-1, with D possibly being TRBD1 (5 bases). Germline values: CDR1 MGHRA, CDR2 YSYEKL. The CDR3 loop spans 14 amino acids. The V gene lost 0 bases and the J gene lost 8 bases, with 13 bases spanning the gap. The CDR3 DNA sequence: TGCGCCAGCAGCCAAGAAGAGGGGAGAGGGGAAGCTTTCTTT. It is translated as CASSQEEGRGEAFF.

The chain employs TRBV27 and TRBJ2-1; the D gene is possibly TRBD1 (6 bases). CDR1 is MNHEY and CDR2 is SMNVEV in the germline V gene (reference sequence). V was shortened by 1 base and J by 6 bases, with 19 bases between the two germline ends. The CDR3 sequence is 17 residues long. The CDR3 DNA reads TGTGCCAGCAGTTTATGGGACATACGATACTCGGGCAATGAGCAGTTCTTC. The encoded protein is CASSLWDIRYSGNEQFF.

The chain joins TRBV5-6 to TRBJ1-5; D is unclear. This CDR3 spans 12 amino acids. Germline V gene lookup returns CDR1 SGHDT and CDR2 YYEEEE. The ends were cut back, 1 base at V and 10 bases at J, with 9 bases in the middle. The CDR3: CASSLMAGPQHF. The DNA of the CDR3 is TGTGCCAGCAGCTTGATGGCCGGACCCCAGCATTTT.

J is TRBJ1-3 and V is TRBV29-1; 8 bases fit TRBD1. V gave up 7 bases and J gave up 4 bases; unmatched junction bases: 9. The CDR3 is 14 residues long. Germline assignment: CDR1 SQVTM and CDR2 ANQGSEA. CDR3 sequence reads: CSAAGGDSGNTIYF. The CDR3 region has the DNA TGCAGCGCGGCAGGGGGCGATTCAGGAAACACCATATATTTT.

The CDR3: CASSLLGGQPQHF. CDR3 coding DNA: TGCGCCAGCAGCTTGCTAGGAGGTCAGCCCCAGCATTTT. The chain uses TRBV5-1 and TRBJ1-5; no definite D call. Germline assignment: CDR1 SGHRS and CDR2 YFSETQ. Trimming pared 1 base from V and 6 bases from J, leaving 8 bases between. The CDR3 totals 13 residues.

This chain connects TRBV6-5 to TRBJ1-2; no definite D call. The germline V and J ends were trimmed by 3 bases and 0 bases, with 5 bases remaining between them. CDR3 size: 13 residues. The germline V gene has CDR1 MNHEY and CDR2 SVGAGI. The CDR3 DNA reads as TGTGCCAGCAGTTATATGGCTAACTATGGCTACACCTTC. This encodes CASSYMANYGYTF.

J is TRBJ2-2 and V is TRBV7-9, with 9 nucleotides matching TRBD1. Germline values: CDR1 SEHNR, CDR2 FQNEAQ (reference sequence). CDR3 length equals 15 residues. Losses at the gene ends were 4 bases for V and 6 bases for J; bases not matched to a gene: 6. CDR3 in amino acids: CASSSGQGEAGELFF. The CDR3 nucleotides are TGTGCCAGCAGCTCGGGACAGGGAGAAGCCGGGGAGCTGTTTTTT.

The chain joins TRBV27 to TRBJ2-5; D assignment may be TRBD1 or TRBD2 (6 bases each). The germline V gene encodes CDR1 MNHEY and CDR2 SMNVEV (reference sequence). Trimming cost V 0 bases and J 0 bases, with 8 bases left between them. The length of the CDR3 is 15 residues. The CDR3 is CASSLSGGDQETQYF. The CDR3 nucleotides are TGTGCCAGCAGTTTATCGGGGGGCGACCAAGAGACCCAGTACTTC.